This is a list of T cell receptor beta chains from one sample in a study of radiotherapy plus CTLA-4 blockade in lung cancer. The data were produced by immunoSEQ multiplex PCR, yet TCRdb's version contains in-frame clones alone and is incomplete. The table includes 85,000 to 95,000 clones, approximately 80% detected once. Sample: peripheral blood, taken from a patient treated with radiotherapy plus ipilimumab. The receptors were gathered from a human donor with non-small cell lung cancer that progressed on radiotherapy plus ipilimumab. The CDR3 runs from the conserved cysteine through the conserved F or W. The D gene is left open where the match is weak. For some rows the clone size is stated as once, few or many, or as a class when expanded; others skip it.

J: TRBJ1-1
V: TRBV30
size: few
D: -
DNA: TGTGCCTGGAGTTCATGGGGGGGGAAAGACACTGAAGCTTTCTTT
CDR3: CAWSSWGGKDTEAFF

J: TRBJ1-3
V: TRBV4-2
size: -
D: -
DNA: TGTGCCAGCAGCCAAGATGTGGGGGGCACTGGAAACACCATATATTTT
CDR3: CASSQDVGGTGNTIYF

J: TRBJ1-1
V: TRBV7-8
size: -
D: -
DNA: TGTGCCAGCAGCCCGTCGGGGGGGGTCACTGAAGCTTTCTTT
CDR3: CASSPSGGVTEAFF

J: TRBJ2-7
V: TRBV4-2
size: -
D: TRBD2
DNA: TGTGCCAGCAGCTCGGGACTAGCGGGAGAAAAGTCCTACGAGCAGTACTTC
CDR3: CASSSGLAGEKSYEQYF

J: TRBJ1-1
V: TRBV11-2
size: -
D: -
DNA: TGTGCCAGCAGCTCTGGACTTGAAGCTTTCTTT
CDR3: CASSSGLEAFF

J: TRBJ2-2
V: TRBV9
size: few
D: -
DNA: TGTGCCAGCAGAGAACTAGTCACCGGGGAGCTGTTTTTT
CDR3: CASRELVTGELFF

J: TRBJ2-7
V: TRBV27
size: -
D: TRBD2
DNA: TGTGCCAGCAGTTGGACTAGCAGGAGTACCGAGCAGTACTTC
CDR3: CASSWTSRSTEQYF

J: TRBJ1-1
V: TRBV6-5
size: -
D: -
DNA: TGTGCCAGCAGTTACGAGGGCAGCCCGTACACTGAAGCTTTCTTT
CDR3: CASSYEGSPYTEAFF

J: TRBJ2-2
V: TRBV11-2
size: -
D: -
DNA: TGTGCCAGCAGCTCAGGGTTGTTGGACACCGGGGAGCTGTTTTTT
CDR3: CASSSGLLDTGELFF

J: TRBJ2-3
V: TRBV5-4
size: -
D: -
DNA: TGTGCCAGCAGCTTCGGGAGAGAACTTACAGATACGCAGTATTTT
CDR3: CASSFGRELTDTQYF

J: TRBJ2-2
V: TRBV5-8
size: -
D: -
DNA: TGTGCCAGCAGCCGTCCGGGGACGAACACCGGGGAGCTGTTTTTT
CDR3: CASSRPGTNTGELFF

J: TRBJ2-2
V: TRBV5-5
size: -
D: -
DNA: TGTGCCAGCAGCTTGCGAAGCCTTGGCGCCGGGGAGCTGTTTTTT
CDR3: CASSLRSLGAGELFF

J: TRBJ1-2
V: TRBV27
size: -
D: -
DNA: TGTGCCAGCAGTTTAAGGGGTTTGCCCTATGGCTACACCTTC
CDR3: CASSLRGLPYGYTF

J: TRBJ2-7
V: TRBV13
size: -
D: TRBD1
DNA: TGTGCCAGCAGCCCCTCCGGGACAGGGATAAACGAGCAGTACTTC
CDR3: CASSPSGTGINEQYF

J: TRBJ1-2
V: TRBV18
size: few
D: TRBD1
DNA: TGTGCCAGCTCACCCCGATCGGGGACAGGGGATGATGGCTACACCTTC
CDR3: CASSPRSGTGDDGYTF

J: TRBJ2-5
V: TRBV18
size: -
D: -
DNA: TGTGCCAGCTCACCATATGACAGTCAAGAGACCCAGTACTTC
CDR3: CASSPYDSQETQYF

J: TRBJ2-2
V: TRBV19
size: -
D: -
DNA: TGTGCCAGTAGTATCTTAGGGCGAACCGGGGAGCTGTTTTTT
CDR3: CASSILGRTGELFF

J: TRBJ1-6
V: TRBV2
size: once
D: -
DNA: TGTGCCAGCAGTGATTTAGCCCGGGTGACGAATTCACCCCTCCACTTT
CDR3: CASSDLARVTNSPLHF

J: TRBJ1-4
V: TRBV29-1
size: -
D: -
DNA: TGCAGCGTTGTCCTTCCGCGGGGGTTCGGTGGGGAAAAACTGTTTTTT
CDR3: CSVVLPRGFGGEKLFF

J: TRBJ1-5
V: TRBV6-5
size: -
D: -
DNA: TGTGCCAGCAGTTACTCCGAGGCCTCCGGGCAGCCCCAGCATTTT
CDR3: CASSYSEASGQPQHF

J: TRBJ2-7
V: TRBV7-9
size: -
D: -
DNA: TGTGCCAGCAGCTTAGGGGACGGCTACGAGCAGTACTTC
CDR3: CASSLGDGYEQYF

J: TRBJ2-2
V: TRBV4-1
size: -
D: -
DNA: TGCGCCAGCAGCCGAATGGAACAGGGAACCGGGGAGCTGTTTTTT
CDR3: CASSRMEQGTGELFF

J: TRBJ2-2
V: TRBV11-2
size: -
D: -
DNA: TGTGCCAGCAGCCCAAATAAGTTTCGGGGGACCGGGGAGCTGTTTTTT
CDR3: CASSPNKFRGTGELFF

J: TRBJ1-5
V: TRBV6-6
size: -
D: TRBD1
DNA: TGTGCCAGCAGTTCCCGAGACAGGGGGTGGTGGCCCCAGCATTTT
CDR3: CASSSRDRGWWPQHF

J: TRBJ1-4
V: TRBV6-5
size: medium-sized
D: TRBD1
DNA: TGTGCCAGCAGTAGGAGGGACCGACAGGGGGAAAAACTGTTTTTT
CDR3: CASSRRDRQGEKLFF

J: TRBJ2-5
V: TRBV19
size: -
D: -
DNA: TGTGCCAGTAATTCGGGAGAGCCCCAAGAGACCCAGTACTTC
CDR3: CASNSGEPQETQYF

J: TRBJ2-2
V: TRBV27
size: -
D: -
DNA: TGTGCCAGTTCGAACACCGGGGAGCTGTTTTTT
CDR3: CASSNTGELFF

J: TRBJ2-5
V: TRBV5-1
size: -
D: -
DNA: TGCGCCAGCAGACATCCCGGGAGCAGCGAGACCCAGTACTTC
CDR3: CASRHPGSSETQYF

J: TRBJ1-1
V: TRBV2
size: -
D: TRBD1
DNA: TGTGCCAGCAGCTTGGGGACAGGGGGAGCGAACACTGAAGCTTTCTTT
CDR3: CASSLGTGGANTEAFF

J: TRBJ1-5
V: TRBV18
size: -
D: -
DNA: TGTGCCAGCTCACCAGGAGTGGGCAATCAGCCCCAGCATTTT
CDR3: CASSPGVGNQPQHF

J: TRBJ1-4
V: TRBV6-1
size: -
D: TRBD1
DNA: TGTGCCAGCAGTGAAGGGAGACAGGGGCGGTGGTATGGGGAAAAACTGTTTTTT
CDR3: CASSEGRQGRWYGEKLFF

J: TRBJ1-2
V: TRBV19
size: -
D: -
DNA: TGTGCCAGTAGTCTTGGGGGGGTCGGCTACACCTTC
CDR3: CASSLGGVGYTF

J: TRBJ2-2
V: TRBV9
size: -
D: -
DNA: TGTGCCAGCAGCGTTACCCCAGGGTCCTTGAACACCGGGGAGCTGTTTTTT
CDR3: CASSVTPGSLNTGELFF

J: TRBJ2-5
V: TRBV27
size: -
D: TRBD2
DNA: TGTGCCAGCAGAAGAGCGGGAGGGTCCCCAGAGACCCAGTACTTC
CDR3: CASRRAGGSPETQYF

J: TRBJ2-7
V: TRBV6-1
size: -
D: TRBD1
DNA: TGTGCCAGCAGTGGGGCAGGGGGCGGCTACGAGCAGTACTTC
CDR3: CASSGAGGGYEQYF

J: TRBJ1-3
V: TRBV18
size: -
D: TRBD1
DNA: TGTGCCAGCTCACCAACGACAGGGGGTTACACCATATATTTT
CDR3: CASSPTTGGYTIYF

J: TRBJ2-4
V: TRBV6-6
size: -
D: TRBD2
DNA: TGTGCCAGCAGCAGCCTAGCGGGAGAGCTAAACATTCAGTACTTC
CDR3: CASSSLAGELNIQYF

J: TRBJ2-1
V: TRBV11-2
size: -
D: -
DNA: TGTGCCAGCAGCTTAGATCGGGCAGCCAATGAGCAGTTCTTC
CDR3: CASSLDRAANEQFF

J: TRBJ2-2
V: TRBV19
size: few
D: -
DNA: TGTGCCAGTAGTAGATTGGCAGCGGCAGGGGAGCTGTTTTTT
CDR3: CASSRLAAAGELFF

J: TRBJ1-4
V: TRBV6-1
size: -
D: -
DNA: TGTGCCAGCAGCGCTCCACCGAATAATGAAAAACTGTTTTTT
CDR3: CASSAPPNNEKLFF

J: TRBJ2-5
V: TRBV11-2
size: -
D: -
DNA: TGTGCCAGCAGCTTAGACGGGAGGGGGCGAAGGGAGACCCAGTACTTC
CDR3: CASSLDGRGRRETQYF

J: TRBJ2-2
V: TRBV11-2
size: -
D: -
DNA: TGTGCCAGCAGCTTAGGGCTCGGGGAGCTGTTTTTT
CDR3: CASSLGLGELFF

J: TRBJ1-1
V: TRBV11-2
size: -
D: TRBD1
DNA: TGTGCCAGCAGCTCACCCCGACAGGGGGCGGCTGCTGAAGCTTTCTTT
CDR3: CASSSPRQGAAAEAFF

J: TRBJ1-5
V: TRBV5-1
size: -
D: TRBD1
DNA: TGCGCCAGCAGCCCGACAGGGGGCAATCAGCCCCAGCATTTT
CDR3: CASSPTGGNQPQHF

J: TRBJ2-4
V: TRBV4-1
size: -
D: -
DNA: TGCGCCAGCACCGCCGTCCCGGCTTTCCTAGCCAAAAACATTCAGTACTTC
CDR3: CASTAVPAFLAKNIQYF

J: TRBJ1-2
V: TRBV28
size: few
D: -
DNA: TGTGCCAGCAGTTTAGAGGACTATGGCTACACCTTC
CDR3: CASSLEDYGYTF

J: TRBJ1-2
V: TRBV30
size: -
D: -
DNA: TGTGCCTGGAGTCTCGGGGGGTCTAACTATGGCTACACCTTC
CDR3: CAWSLGGSNYGYTF

J: TRBJ2-4
V: TRBV28
size: -
D: -
DNA: TGTGCCAGCAGTCTAGCCAAAAACATTCAGTACTTC
CDR3: CASSLAKNIQYF

J: TRBJ2-2
V: TRBV18
size: few
D: -
DNA: TGTGCCAGCTCATTGATGCAGGGAGCTAACACCGGGGAGCTGTTTTTT
CDR3: CASSLMQGANTGELFF

J: TRBJ2-3
V: TRBV7-9
size: -
D: -
DNA: TGTGCCAGCAGGCTAGCGTTCACCACAGATACGCAGTATTTT
CDR3: CASRLAFTTDTQYF

J: TRBJ2-7
V: TRBV27
size: -
D: TRBD1
DNA: TGTGCCAGCAGTTCGCTGCCGGGACAGGGGGCCCCCGAGCAGTACTTC
CDR3: CASSSLPGQGAPEQYF

J: TRBJ2-1
V: TRBV6-6
size: once
D: -
DNA: TGTGCCAGCTCTCAGACTTCAGACAATGAGCAGTTCTTC
CDR3: CASSQTSDNEQFF

J: TRBJ2-7
V: TRBV5-4
size: -
D: TRBD2
DNA: TGTGCCAGCAGCGCGGGAGGGTCCTACGAGCAGTACTTC
CDR3: CASSAGGSYEQYF

J: TRBJ2-7
V: TRBV7-6
size: once
D: TRBD2
DNA: TGTGCCAGCAGCTTAAGCGGGGGGTACGAGCAGTACTTC
CDR3: CASSLSGGYEQYF

J: TRBJ2-3
V: TRBV5-6
size: few
D: -
DNA: TGTGCCAGCAGCTCTCTAGGCCCTAGCACAGATACGCAGTATTTT
CDR3: CASSSLGPSTDTQYF

J: TRBJ2-2
V: TRBV25-1
size: -
D: -
DNA: TGTGCCAGCAGGGATTATAGGGTCTCCCGGGAGCTGTTTTTT
CDR3: CASRDYRVSRELFF

J: TRBJ2-1
V: TRBV19
size: -
D: -
DNA: TGTGCCAGCAGAAGCGGGCCCTCCTACAATGAGCAGTTCTTC
CDR3: CASRSGPSYNEQFF

J: TRBJ2-1
V: TRBV27
size: -
D: -
DNA: TGTGCCAGCACCACTGACAGGTCCTACAATGAGCAGTTCTTC
CDR3: CASTTDRSYNEQFF

J: TRBJ1-1
V: TRBV6-5
size: -
D: -
DNA: TGTGCCAGCACCCTGACAGCCCGGAGGAAGGCAGCTTTCTTT
CDR3: CASTLTARRKAAFF

J: TRBJ1-1
V: TRBV9
size: once
D: -
DNA: TGTGCCAGCAGCGGTGGCCTGAACACTGAAGCTTTCTTT
CDR3: CASSGGLNTEAFF